This T cell receptor beta chain stems from a study of OX40 agonist ivuxolimab in advanced cancers. Whole-study context: Recorded diagnoses for dose-escalation patients were hepatocellular carcinoma, melanoma, renal cell or head and neck cancer.

Clones were read by immunoSEQ multiplex PCR, and TCRdb kept only the in-frame ones, dropping some. In the table there are approximately 33,000 clones, approximately 91% of which are singletons. Autoimmune disease history or systemic immunosuppression meant exclusion. Remarks on this clone: As yet, its antigen is unknown.

Whole-study results and caveats: The CD4+ and CD8+ T cells in the blood had expanded clonally by week 6 at 0.1 to 3.0 mg/kg.

The length of the CDR3 is 17 residues. Germline loops: CDR1 LGHNA, CDR2 YNFKEQ. V shed 0 bases and J 0 bases; nucleotides not matched to a gene: 5. The sequenced sample was CD4+ or CD8+ T cells sorted from blood, obtained in a trial of the OX40 agonist ivuxolimab. This sequence originates from an adult with an advanced solid tumor such as melanoma, head and neck, liver or kidney cancer. The rearrangement joins TRBV4-2 to TRBJ2-1; 7 nucleotides agree with TRBD2. CDR3 coding DNA: TGTGCCAGCAGCCAAGATGGGGAGCGGGGCTCCTACAATGAGCAGTTCTTC. Its protein product is CASSQDGERGSYNEQFF.